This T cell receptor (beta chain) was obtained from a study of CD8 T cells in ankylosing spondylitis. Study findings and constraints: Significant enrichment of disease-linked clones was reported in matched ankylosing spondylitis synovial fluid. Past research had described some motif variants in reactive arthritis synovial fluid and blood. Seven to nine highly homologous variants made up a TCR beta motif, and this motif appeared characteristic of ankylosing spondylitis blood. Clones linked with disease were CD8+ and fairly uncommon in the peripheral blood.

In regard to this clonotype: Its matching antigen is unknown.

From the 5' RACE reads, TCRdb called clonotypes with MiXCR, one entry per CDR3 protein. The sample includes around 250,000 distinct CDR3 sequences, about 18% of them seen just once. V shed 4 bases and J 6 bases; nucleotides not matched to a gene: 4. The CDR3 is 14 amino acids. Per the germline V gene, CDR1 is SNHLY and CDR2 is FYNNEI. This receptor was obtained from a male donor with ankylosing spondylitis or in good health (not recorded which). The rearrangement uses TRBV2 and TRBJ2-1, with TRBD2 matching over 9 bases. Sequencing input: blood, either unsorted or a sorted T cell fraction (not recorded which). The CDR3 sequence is CASSASGNFNEQFF. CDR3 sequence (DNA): TGTGCCAGCAGTGCTAGCGGGAACTTCAATGAGCAGTTCTTC.